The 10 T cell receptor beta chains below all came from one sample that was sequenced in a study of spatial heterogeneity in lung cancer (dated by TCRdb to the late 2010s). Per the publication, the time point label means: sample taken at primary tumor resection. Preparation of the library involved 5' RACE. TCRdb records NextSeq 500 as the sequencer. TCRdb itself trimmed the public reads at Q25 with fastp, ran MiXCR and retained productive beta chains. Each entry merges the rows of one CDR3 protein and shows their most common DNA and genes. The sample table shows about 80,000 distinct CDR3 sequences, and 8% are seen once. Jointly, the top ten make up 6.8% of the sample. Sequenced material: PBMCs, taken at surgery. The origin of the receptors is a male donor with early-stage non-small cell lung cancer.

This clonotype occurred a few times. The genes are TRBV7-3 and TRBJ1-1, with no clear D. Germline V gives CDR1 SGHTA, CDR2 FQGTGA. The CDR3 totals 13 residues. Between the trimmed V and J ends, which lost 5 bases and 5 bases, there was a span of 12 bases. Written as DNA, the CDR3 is TGTGCCAGCAGCGTAAATATGGGAACTGAAGCTTTCTTT. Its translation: CASSVNMGTEAFF. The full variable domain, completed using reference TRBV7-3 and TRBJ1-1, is GAGVSQTPSNKVTEKGKYVELRCDPISGHTALYWYRQSLGQGPEFLIYFQGTGAADDSGLPNDRFFAVRPEGSVSTLKIQRTERGDSAVYLCASSVNMGTEAFFGQGTRLTVV.

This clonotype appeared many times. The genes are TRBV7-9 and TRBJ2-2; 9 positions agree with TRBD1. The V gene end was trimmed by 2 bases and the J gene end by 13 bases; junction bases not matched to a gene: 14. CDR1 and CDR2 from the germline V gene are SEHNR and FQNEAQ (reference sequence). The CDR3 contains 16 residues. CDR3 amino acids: CASSLSTGGPLGPLFF. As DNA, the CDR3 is TGTGCCAGCAGCTTATCAACAGGGGGCCCACTAGGTCCGCTGTTTTTT.

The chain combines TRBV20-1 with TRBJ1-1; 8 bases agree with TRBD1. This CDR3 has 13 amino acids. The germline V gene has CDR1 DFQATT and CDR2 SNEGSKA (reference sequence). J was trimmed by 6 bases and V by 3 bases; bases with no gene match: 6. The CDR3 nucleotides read TGCAGTGCTAGGGACAGGGTCCGGCCTGAAGCTTTCTTT. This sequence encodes CSARDRVRPEAFF.

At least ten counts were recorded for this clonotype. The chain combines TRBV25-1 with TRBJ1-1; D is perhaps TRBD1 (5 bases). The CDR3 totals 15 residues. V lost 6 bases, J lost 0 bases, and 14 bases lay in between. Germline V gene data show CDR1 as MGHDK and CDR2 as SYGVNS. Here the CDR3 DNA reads TGTGCCAGCAGCGGGCCGGGACGGCTGAACACTGAAGCTTTCTTT. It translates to CASSGPGRLNTEAFF.

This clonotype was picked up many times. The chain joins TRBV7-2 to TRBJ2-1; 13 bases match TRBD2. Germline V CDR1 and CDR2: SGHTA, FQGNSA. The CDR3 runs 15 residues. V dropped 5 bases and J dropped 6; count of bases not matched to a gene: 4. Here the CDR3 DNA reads TGTGCCAGCAGCCGGACTAGCGGGGGTCCCAATGAGCAGTTCTTC. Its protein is CASSRTSGGPNEQFF.

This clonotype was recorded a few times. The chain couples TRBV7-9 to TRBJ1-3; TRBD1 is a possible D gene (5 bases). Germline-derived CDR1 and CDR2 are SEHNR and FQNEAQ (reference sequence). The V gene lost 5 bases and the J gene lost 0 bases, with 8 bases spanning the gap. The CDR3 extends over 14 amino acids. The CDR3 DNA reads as TGTGCCAGCAGCAGGGACCTCTCTGGAAACACCATATATTTT. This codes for CASSRDLSGNTIYF.

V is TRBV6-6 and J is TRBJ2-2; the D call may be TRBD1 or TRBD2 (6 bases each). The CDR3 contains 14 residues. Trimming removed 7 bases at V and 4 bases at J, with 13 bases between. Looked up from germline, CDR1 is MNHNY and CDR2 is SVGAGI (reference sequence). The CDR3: CASKGGPGTGELFF. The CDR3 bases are TGTGCCAGCAAGGGGGGCCCGGGCACCGGGGAGCTGTTTTTT.

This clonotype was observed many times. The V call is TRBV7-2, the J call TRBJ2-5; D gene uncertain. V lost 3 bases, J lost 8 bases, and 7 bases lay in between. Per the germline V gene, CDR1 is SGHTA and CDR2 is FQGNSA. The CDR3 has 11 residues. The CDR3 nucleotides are TGTGCCAGCAGCTTTTCCGATACCCAGTACTTC. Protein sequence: CASSFSDTQYF.

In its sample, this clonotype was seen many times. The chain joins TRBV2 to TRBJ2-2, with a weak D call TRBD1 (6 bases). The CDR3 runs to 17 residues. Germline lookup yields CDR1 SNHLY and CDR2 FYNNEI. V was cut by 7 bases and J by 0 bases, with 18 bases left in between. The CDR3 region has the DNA TGTGCCAGCAATTTAAGGACAGACATCGCGAACACCGGGGAGCTGTTTTTT. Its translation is CASNLRTDIANTGELFF.

CDR3 loop: CASSLTGTHTGELFF. The CDR3 DNA sequence: TGTGCCAGCAGCTTAACCGGGACCCACACCGGGGAGCTGTTTTTT. This sequence joins TRBV9 and TRBJ2-2; D may match TRBD1 or TRBD2 (5 bases each). The V gene lost 4 bases and the J gene lost 3 bases, with 13 bases spanning the gap. CDR3 length: 15 residues. The germline CDR1 and CDR2 sequences are SGDLS and YYNGEE.